What follows are 21 T cell receptor beta chains derived from one specimen sequenced in a study of shared clonotypes between healthy human individuals. This table comes from immunoSEQ multiplex PCR, and its TCRdb copy is limited to in-frame clones, with some not included. This table holds some 900,000 clones, over 60% found once. Sequencing was performed on memory CD4+ T cells sorted from blood. Subset meaning: CD45RA-negative fraction. The receptors stem from a man younger than 30 in good health.

This clone was seen ten or more times. The chain joins TRBV6-1 to TRBJ1-3; D not certain. The CDR3 extends over 15 amino acids. Germline CDR1 and CDR2: MNHNS and SASEGT. The V gene lost 2 bases and the J gene lost 2 bases, with 10 bases spanning the gap. CDR3 amino acids: CASSEQDFPGNTIYF. CDR3 coding DNA: TGTGCCAGCAGTGAACAGGATTTTCCTGGAAACACCATATATTTT.

This chain joins TRBV5-4 and TRBJ2-7; 7 bases are shared with TRBD2. J gave up 2 bases and V 4 bases, and 9 bases lay outside the gene matches. Germline V gene data show CDR1 as SGHNT and CDR2 as YYREEE (reference sequence). CDR3 length: 15 residues. The CDR3, as DNA: TGTGCCAGCAGCCCCTCGGGGGGACTCACCTACGAGCAGTACTTC. It is translated as CASSPSGGLTYEQYF.

A single count supports this clone. This chain links TRBV9 with TRBJ2-1; TRBD1 agrees at 9 bases. CDR3 length equals 13 residues. The trim removed 3 bases at V and 8 bases at J, leaving 3 bases unmatched. Per germline, CDR1 SGDLS and CDR2 YYNGEE. The CDR3 coding sequence is TGTGCCAGCAGCGCCGACAGGGGGGATGAGCAGTTCTTC. Translated: CASSADRGDEQFF.

As regards this clone: This probably arose from a read error, given a far larger clone one base away. This same CDR3 is encoded by further DNA sequences in the sample. The chain uses TRBV9 and TRBJ2-7, with D perhaps being TRBD1 or TRBD2 (6 bases each). V lost 0 bases, J lost 5 bases, and 12 bases lay in between. The CDR3 length is 14 residues. Germline lookup yields CDR1 SGDLS and CDR2 YYNGEE. CDR3 amino acids: CASSVGPGANEQYF. For the CDR3, the DNA is TGTGCCAGCAGCGTAGGTCCGGGGGCGAACGAGCAGTACTTC.

The gene calls are TRBV4-1 and TRBJ2-5; the match to TRBD1 covers 7 bases. This CDR3 has 16 amino acids. Germline trimming cut 3 bases from V and 1 base from J; bases unmatched to any gene: 8. Germline assignment: CDR1 MGHRA and CDR2 YSYEKL. CDR3 residues: CASSQGTGALQETQYF. DNA of the CDR3: TGCGCCAGCAGCCAGGGCACAGGGGCCCTCCAAGAGACCCAGTACTTC.

The genes are TRBV4-1 and TRBJ1-2, with 7 bases identical to TRBD1. This CDR3 contains 14 residues. Germline V lookup: CDR1 MGHRA, CDR2 YSYEKL. The V and J ends lost 2 bases and 4 bases, in that order; junction bases with no gene match: 4. The CDR3 is CASSQRQGGYGYTF. CDR3 bases: TGCGCCAGCAGCCAACGACAGGGCGGCTATGGCTACACCTTC.

The chain recombines TRBV10-3 with TRBJ1-3; possibly TRBD1 for D (5 bases). V was trimmed by 11 bases and J by 0 bases, leaving 8 bases between them. The germline V gene encodes CDR1 ENHRY and CDR2 SYGVKD. The CDR3 loop spans 12 amino acids. CDR3 coding DNA: TGTGCCGCGGGGGGCTCTGGAAACACCATATATTTT. Translated, it gives CAAGGSGNTIYF.

Note on this clone: This CDR3 is also generated by other DNA sequences in the sample. V gene TRBV19 combines with J gene TRBJ2-6; D unclear. Per the germline V gene, CDR1 is LNHDA and CDR2 is SQIVND (reference sequence). This CDR3 region has 13 residues. With 3 bases removed from V and 2 bases from J, the gap between germline ends came to 2 bases. Here the CDR3 DNA reads TGTGCCAGTAGTATCACTGGGGCCAACGTCCTGACTTTC. Its translation is CASSITGANVLTF.

V usage is TRBV2 and J usage is TRBJ2-3; 9 positions agree with TRBD2. Per germline, CDR1 SNHLY and CDR2 FYNNEI. The length of the CDR3 is 15 residues. V was pared by 5 bases and J by 6 bases, with 9 bases of the junction left unmatched. Here the CDR3 reads CASSLGTSQVDTQYF. DNA for the CDR3: TGTGCCAGCAGTTTAGGGACTAGCCAAGTTGATACGCAGTATTTT.

The chain couples TRBV4-1 to TRBJ2-1, with a tentative D call TRBD2 (6 bases). Trimming removed 4 bases at V and 5 bases at J, with 15 bases between. This CDR3 is built from 15 residues. Germline V gene sequence: CDR1 MGHRA, CDR2 YSYEKL. CDR3 sequence (DNA): TGCGCCAGCAGCCCGGGACTCATACCTAACAATGAGCAGTTCTTC. This encodes CASSPGLIPNNEQFF.

J is TRBJ1-4 and V is TRBV19; 7 nucleotides align to TRBD1. V was pared by 6 bases and J by 8 bases, with 6 bases of the junction left unmatched. This CDR3 region has 13 residues. CDR1 is LNHDA, CDR2 SQIVND, per germline (reference sequence). This CDR3 reads CASSPTGPEKLFF. CDR3 DNA: TGTGCCAGTAGCCCGACAGGGCCAGAAAAACTGTTTTTT.

Comments on this clone: The identical CDR3 is also encoded by other nucleotide sequences in the sample. The chain employs TRBV11-2 and TRBJ2-7; D remains unclear. From germline, CDR1 is SGHAT and CDR2 FQNNGV. Trimming removed 5 bases from V and 3 bases from J, with 8 bases in between. The CDR3 covers 12 residues. The DNA of the CDR3 is TGTGCCAGCAGCCCCGGCGGCTACGAGCAGTACTTC. This codes for CASSPGGYEQYF.

This chain connects TRBV18 to TRBJ1-5; D gene ambiguous. The V and J ends lost 2 bases and 2 bases respectively, with 13 bases between them. CDR1 and CDR2 (germline): KGHSH, LQKENI. This CDR3 comprises 16 residues. The CDR3 DNA follows: TGTGCCAGCTCACCAGGTACCCAAGGTGGCAATCAGCCCCAGCATTTT. Translating gives CASSPGTQGGNQPQHF.

The V and J genes are TRBV10-3 and TRBJ2-7, with TRBD2 identical over 10 bases. The junction had 11 bases not matched to a gene; V was cut back by 2 bases and J by 7 bases. CDR3 length equals 16 residues. Germline V gene data show CDR1 as ENHRY and CDR2 as SYGVKD. The CDR3 DNA reads as TGTGCCATCAGTGAGCCCGGACTAGCGGCCCAACGGGAGCAGTACTTC. Amino acid sequence: CAISEPGLAAQREQYF.

The chain links TRBV18 to TRBJ1-2; D ambiguous. V was cut by 3 bases and J by 4 bases, with 9 bases left in between. CDR1 and CDR2 from the germline V gene are KGHSH and LQKENI. CDR3 size: 13 residues. This chain's CDR3 is CASSPDQSYGYTF. Written as DNA, the CDR3 is TGTGCCAGCTCACCCGACCAATCCTATGGCTACACCTTC.

J is TRBJ1-2 and V is TRBV7-9; TRBD1 is a possible D gene (5 bases). Looked up from germline, CDR1 is SEHNR and CDR2 is FQNEAQ (reference sequence). Trimming stripped 1 base from V and 4 bases from J, with 19 bases between. The CDR3 sequence is 17 residues long. The CDR3 loop is CASSLGPPGDPRYGYTF. CDR3 nucleotides: TGTGCCAGCAGCTTAGGCCCCCCGGGGGACCCTCGCTATGGCTACACCTTC.

The V gene is TRBV6-5, the J gene TRBJ2-7; 8 nucleotides match TRBD1. This CDR3 has 15 residues. Trimming removed 0 bases from V and 4 bases from J; junction bases left unmatched: 5. CDR1 and CDR2 (germline): MNHEY, SVGAGI. DNA of the CDR3: TGTGCCAGCAGTTACTCGGGACAGGCCCCGTACGAGCAGTACTTC. This translates into CASSYSGQAPYEQYF.

This rearrangement joins TRBV11-3 to TRBJ2-1, with D possibly matching TRBD1 (6 bases). The CDR3 has 16 residues. Trimming took 5 bases from V and 7 from J, leaving 21 bases between them. CDR1 SGHNT and CDR2 YENEEA come from the germline V gene. The CDR3 loop is CASSDGQLTRGNEQFF. In DNA, the CDR3 is TGTGCCAGCAGCGATGGACAGCTCACTAGAGGTAATGAGCAGTTCTTC.

On this clone itself: Other DNA sequences in this sample translate to the same CDR3. The rearrangement links TRBV30 to TRBJ2-1; D perhaps matches TRBD2 (5 bases). The V end lost 0 bases, the J end lost 5 bases, and 8 bases lay between the germline ends. Germline CDR1 is GTSNPN and CDR2 is SVGIG (reference sequence). The CDR3 is 13 residues long. The CDR3 loop is CAWSVRTDNEQFF. The CDR3 bases are TGTGCCTGGAGTGTCAGGACTGACAATGAGCAGTTCTTC.

This clone was seen just once. The J gene is TRBJ1-1, the V gene TRBV6-1; no reliable D call. The CDR3 runs to 14 residues. CDR1 is MNHNS and CDR2 is SASEGT in the germline V gene. Trimming removed 5 bases at V and 2 bases at J, with 12 bases between. The CDR3 DNA reads TGTGCCAGCAGTTTCGAGACGGATAACACTGAAGCTTTCTTT. It encodes CASSFETDNTEAFF.

This clone came up many times. This chain uses TRBV5-1 with TRBJ1-2; D is unclear. CDR1 SGHRS and CDR2 YFSETQ come from the germline V gene. The CDR3 length is 14 residues. Trimming stripped 7 bases from V and 4 bases from J, with 17 bases between. The CDR3 nucleotides are TGCGCCAGCGGTGCAGAGGTACCCTTCTATGGCTACACCTTC. Translating it yields CASGAEVPFYGYTF.